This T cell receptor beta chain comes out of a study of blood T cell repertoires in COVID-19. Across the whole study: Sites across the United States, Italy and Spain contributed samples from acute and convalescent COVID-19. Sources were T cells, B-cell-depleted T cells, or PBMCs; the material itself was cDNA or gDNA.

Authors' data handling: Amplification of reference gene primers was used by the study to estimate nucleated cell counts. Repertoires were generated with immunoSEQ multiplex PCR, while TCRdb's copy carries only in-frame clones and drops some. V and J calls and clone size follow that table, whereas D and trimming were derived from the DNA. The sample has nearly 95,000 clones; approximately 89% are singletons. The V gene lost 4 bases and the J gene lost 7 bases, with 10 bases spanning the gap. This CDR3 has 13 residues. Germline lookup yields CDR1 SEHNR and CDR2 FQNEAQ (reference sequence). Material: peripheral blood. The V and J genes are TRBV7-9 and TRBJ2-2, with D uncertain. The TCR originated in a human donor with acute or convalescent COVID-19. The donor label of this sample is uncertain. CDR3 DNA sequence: TGTGCCAGCAGCTCACAGTCTTACGGGGAGCTGTTTTTT. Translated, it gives CASSSQSYGELFF.